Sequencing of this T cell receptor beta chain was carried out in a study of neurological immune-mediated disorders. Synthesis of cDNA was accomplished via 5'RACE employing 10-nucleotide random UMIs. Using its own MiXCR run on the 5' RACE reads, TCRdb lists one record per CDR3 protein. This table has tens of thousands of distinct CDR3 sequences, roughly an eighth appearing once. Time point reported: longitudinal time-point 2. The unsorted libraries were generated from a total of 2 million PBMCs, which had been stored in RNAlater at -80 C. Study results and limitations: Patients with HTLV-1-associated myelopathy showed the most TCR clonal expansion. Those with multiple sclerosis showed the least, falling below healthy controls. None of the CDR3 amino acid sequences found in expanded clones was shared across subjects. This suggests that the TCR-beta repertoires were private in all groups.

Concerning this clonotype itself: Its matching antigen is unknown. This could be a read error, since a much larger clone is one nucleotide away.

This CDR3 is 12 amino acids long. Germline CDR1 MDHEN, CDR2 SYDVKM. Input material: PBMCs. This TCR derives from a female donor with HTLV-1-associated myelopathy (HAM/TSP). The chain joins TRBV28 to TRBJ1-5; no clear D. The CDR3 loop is CVSSLVIQPQHF. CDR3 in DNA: TGTGTCAGCAGTTTGGTAATTCAGCCCCAGCATTTT.